The 2 T cell receptor beta chains below all came from one sample that was sequenced in a study of CD8 T cells in ankylosing spondylitis. From the 5' RACE reads, TCRdb called clonotypes with MiXCR, one entry per CDR3 protein. The sample shows about 360,000 distinct CDR3 sequences, 20% to 25% of them seen only once. The sequencing input was blood, either unsorted or a sorted T cell fraction (not recorded which). The receptors were gathered from a male donor with ankylosing spondylitis or in good health (not recorded which).

The CDR3 DNA reads TGTGCCAGCAGTTTCCTCCCCCTCTACGAGCAGTACTTC. Translating it yields CASSFLPLYEQYF. V is TRBV6-5 and J is TRBJ2-7; D is uncertain. Germline CDR1 is MNHEY and CDR2 is SVGAGI. The germline V and J ends were trimmed by 4 bases and 3 bases, with 10 bases remaining between them. The CDR3 length is 13 residues.

This clonotype was observed a handful of times. One junction end does not reproduce the germline sequence, and a read error may be involved. The chain uses TRBV6-5 and TRBJ2-7; D not resolved. Germline V gene sequence: CDR1 MNHEY, CDR2 SVGAGI. There are 14 residues in the CDR3. CDR3 sequence: CASSYPLPGHDSHF. The CDR3 DNA is TGTGCCAGCAGTTACCCACTACCCGGGCACGATTCGCACTTC.